This passage covers 9 T cell receptor beta chains from one sample sequenced in a study of T cells in Graves' hyperthyroidism and ophthalmopathy. TCR beta CDR3 sequences were amplified from RNA transcripts. First-round RT-PCR with HTBI primers amplified the TCR CDR3 region. TCRdb re-called the multiplex PCR reads through MiXCR, storing one row per CDR3 protein. The sample lists almost 600,000 distinct CDR3 sequences, just over 45% seen once, with around 8% in the top ten. Sequenced input: peripheral blood or thyroid tissue (not recorded which). The receptor set was obtained from a young woman with Graves' hyperthyroidism.

This clonotype occurred once. The CDR3: CASREVGGSYNSPLHF. The CDR3 coding sequence is TGTGCCAGCAGAGAGGTCGGAGGCTCCTATAATTCACCCCTCCACTTT. The J gene is TRBJ1-6, the V gene TRBV7-9; unclear D gene. This CDR3 spans 16 amino acids. Trimming took 6 bases from V and 0 from J, leaving 12 bases between them. The V gene's germline CDR1 is SEHNR and CDR2 FQNEAQ (reference sequence).

A word on this clonotype: Being one base from a much bigger clone, this may be a read error. V is TRBV12-3 or TRBV12-4 and J is TRBJ2-3; TRBD2 agrees at 14 bases. This CDR3 region has 18 residues. The CDR3 loop is CASSGTSGSPLITGTQYF. The CDR3 DNA sequence: TGTGCCAGCAGCGGGACTAGCGGGAGCCCTCTTATCACAGGTACGCAGTATTTT.

The chain carries TRBV20-1 and TRBJ2-3, with 9 bases fitting TRBD2. This CDR3 comprises 14 residues. Germline V lookup: CDR1 DFQATT, CDR2 SNEGSKA (reference sequence). Trimming took 7 bases from V and 4 from J; bases not matched to a gene: 9. The CDR3 spells CSVPRGRESDTQYF. CDR3 DNA: TGCAGTGTTCCTCGCGGGAGGGAGTCAGATACGCAGTATTTT.

This rearrangement joins TRBV7-2 to TRBJ2-7, with D uncertain. This CDR3 region has 11 residues. Trimming stripped 4 bases from V and 12 bases from J, with 13 bases between. Germline CDR1 reads SGHTA; CDR2 reads FQGNSA. CDR3 residues: CASSWGGDVYF. The CDR3 DNA follows: TGTGCCAGCAGCTGGGGTGGTGACGTGTACTTC.

This clonotype was seen ten or more times. The genes are TRBV5-8 and TRBJ1-2; maybe TRBD1 (6 bases). The germline gives CDR1 SGHTS, CDR2 YDEGEE. The CDR3 has 12 residues. V was trimmed by 4 bases and J by 8 bases, leaving 12 bases between them. The CDR3 DNA reads as TGTGCCAGCAGCCCTTCTGGGGGCGGCTACACCTTC. Protein sequence: CASSPSGGGYTF.

The chain links TRBV7-9 to TRBJ1-2, with a weak D call TRBD1 (6 bases). Germline CDR1 and CDR2: SEHNR and FQNEAQ (reference sequence). This CDR3 has 14 residues. With 11 bases removed from V and 3 bases from J, the gap between germline ends came to 19 bases. The CDR3 DNA reads TGTGCCGTCGGGGGCGAGGGGCTTGACTATGGCTACACCTTC. As protein: CAVGGEGLDYGYTF.

V and J are TRBV15 and TRBJ2-5; 7 bases agree with TRBD1. The CDR3 totals 11 residues. Germline V gene sequence: CDR1 LNHNV, CDR2 YYDKDF (reference sequence). CDR3 protein: CATQGWETQYF. CDR3 sequence (DNA): TGTGCTACACAGGGGTGGGAGACCCAGTACTTC.

This clonotype was counted at least ten times. This chain joins TRBV29-1 and TRBJ1-1; no clear D gene. CDR3 size: 10 residues. Trimming pared 4 bases from V and 6 bases from J, leaving 6 bases between. In germline, CDR1 is SQVTM, CDR2 ANQGSEA. This CDR3 is CSVAQSEAFF. The DNA for the CDR3 is TGCAGCGTTGCGCAGTCTGAAGCTTTCTTT.

This clonotype appeared once. V and J are TRBV24-1 and TRBJ1-1; D is undetermined. Germline V gene sequence: CDR1 KGHDR, CDR2 SFDVKD. Trimming stripped 6 bases from V and 1 base from J, with 8 bases between. CDR3 length: 13 residues. The CDR3 reads CATSLFGNTEAFF. The CDR3, as DNA: TGTGCCACCAGTTTATTCGGGAACACTGAAGCTTTCTTT.